A few counts support the clone carrying this T cell receptor (beta chain). Antigen specificity is unknown. The sample is drawn from a study of blood T cells in healthy people across ages. Overall study findings and caveats: Observed TCR beta diversity showed a strong correlation with the percentage of naive T cells as measured by flow cytometry.

There were at least 5.5 micrograms of total RNA extracted from every sample. The CDR3 contains 13 residues. Germline CDR1 reads SQVTM; CDR2 reads ANQGSEA. Trimming removed 0 bases from V and 6 bases from J, with 9 bases in between. Primed by a sample-barcoded 5' primer and a J-beta primer mix, a second PCR proceeded for 7 to 11 cycles. From the 5' RACE reads, TCRdb called clonotypes with MiXCR, one entry per CDR3 protein. The data show hundreds of thousands of distinct CDR3 sequences, 55% to 75% seen once. The chain combines TRBV29-1 with TRBJ2-1; D might be TRBD1 (5 bases). This TCR derives from a man aged 25-45 years in good health. The source material was blood. CDR3 DNA sequence: TGCAGCGTTGAAGAAAACAGGCCCAATGAGCAGTTCTTC. Its protein product is CSVEENRPNEQFF.